This entry concerns a single TCR beta chain. Its antigen is still unknown. These data belong to a study of cytomegalovirus exposure and HLA in healthy donors. Study summary: Falling in the Caucasian-associated ancestry cluster were about 82% of around 370 genotyped donors. Findings and caveats of the study: Some TCR beta chains (164 of them) were listed as cytomegalovirus-associated. A previous analysis found most TCR beta V segments productive roughly 87% or roughly 30% of the time. Immune exposure information available was restricted to CMV serostatus.

The PCR employed 60 Vbeta primers together with 13 Jbeta primers. The table came from immunoSEQ multiplex PCR; TCRdb's copy has only in-frame clones and leaves some out. The sample has roughly 150,000 clones, around three quarters seen once; the top ten hold around 1%. Sequencing was carried out using PBMCs. This TCR came from a woman in her thirties or forties in good health and CMV-seronegative.

The CDR3 sequence is CSVHQGSEQYF. CDR3 bases: TGCAGCGTTCACCAGGGCAGCGAGCAGTACTTC. This chain joins TRBV29-1 and TRBJ2-7; a weak D match, TRBD1 (5 bases). The CDR3 has 11 residues. Germline V CDR1 and CDR2: SQVTM, ANQGSEA. The V end lost 5 bases, the J end lost 6 bases, and 11 bases lay between the germline ends.